This record concerns one T cell receptor beta chain sequence. The specificity of this receptor is unknown. No much larger clonotype is one base removed from it; base qualities were not supplied. At the junction V is shortened by 1 base and J by 0 bases, with 9 bases in between. Including the terminal cysteine and phenylalanine, the CDR3 comprises 15 residues. The sequence is cut down to CDR3 DNA, 45 bases in frame from base 1. Looking up the germline V gene yields CDR1 SGHTA and CDR2 FQGTGA. Each donor gave one peripheral blood draw, averaging approximately 120 mL, which was collected into heparinised tubes. A BD FACSAria II was used to sort naive, central memory, regulatory and stem cell-like memory CD4+ T cells with a panel that included CD45RO, CCR7, CD25, CD127, CD95 and CD27. A purity above 98% was achieved for all sorted populations. PBMCs were isolated immediately by Lymphoprep density gradient centrifugation and stained directly without culture. Samples were stained and sorted in pairs, with one healthy donor and one patient per experiment, so that batch effects were minimized.

The data stem from a study of beta chain features in type 1 diabetes (dated by TCRdb to the late 2010s). Background on the whole study: Patients and healthy donors did not differ in mean age, gender distribution, total cell number or subset yield. A total of about 100,000,000 sorted cells were examined across all samples, and RNA yield correlated strongly with the number of cells per subset. In the study, recently diagnosed type 1 diabetes patients and matched healthy donors were compared on the TCRB repertoires of their sorted circulating CD4+ T cell subsets. Regulatory and stem cell-like memory subsets were obtained from only 8 patients and about eight healthy donors, while naive and central memory subsets were obtained from all 30 or so donors.

The entire isolated RNA was reverse transcribed using the High Capacity cDNA Reverse Transcription Kit, and thus expressed TCRB transcripts were sequenced. Deep immunoSEQ sequencing was applied to naive, central memory and regulatory T cell samples, giving an average of around 3.8 million total reads per sample. Sorted cells were lysed in RLT buffer, and RNA was extracted using DNase-treated RNeasy Micro or Mini kits according to cell number. To prevent cross-contamination, every cell subset was processed on its own, while patient and healthy donor samples were processed together. TCRB sequences were amplified from cDNA with the immunoSEQ multiplex PCR, producing 87-bp fragments spanning the CDR3 region. Sequencing of the amplicons was done on the Illumina HiSeq platform. As for the original processing: PCR bias was computationally corrected using synthetic template baselines, reads within Hamming distance 2 were collapsed, and singletons that could not be merged were discarded. By aligning reads against IMGT, V, D and J genes, CDR3 length, and insertions or deletions at six rearrangement sites were assigned. Within each subset, clonotype counts were normalized to sorted cell number, and only after that were true diversity and Gini coefficients computed with the tcR R package. The overlap coefficient, calculated on TCRB nucleotide sequences, was used to quantify repertoire sharing. The immuneACCESS repertoire file appears here via TCRdb, limited to in-frame rearrangements. These files lack a portion of the clones; in checked studies, under half of the deficit traces to unresolved V genes, and the cause of the others is not known. V and J calls and clone size are as listed in that table; D and trimming were resolved from the DNA. This sample lists some 240,000 clones; approximately 11% were detected once. The top ten constitute approximately 1.4% of the sample.

The investigation overall reported the following: Sequencing cDNA rather than genomic DNA could over-represent highly expressing activated cells, although activation and CD3 levels did not differ between groups. In all four CD4+ subsets, TCRB CDR3 length was moderately but significantly shorter in type 1 diabetes patients. The naive, central memory and regulatory TCRB repertoires appeared to resemble one another more closely among patients than among healthy donors. At VDJ recombination sites, type 1 diabetes patients had fewer insertions and more deleted nucleotides, which implies abnormalities in thymic rearrangement. PCR might favor shorter templates, but patient and control samples were amplified and corrected together, so any skew would affect both groups equally. Because the HLA sub-analyses included only small numbers of individuals, any influence of HLA type on TCRB rearrangement was left unresolved.

Sequenced sample: central memory CD4+ T cells from blood. The TCR sequence derives from a man younger than 35 in good health. The rearrangement joined TRBV7-3 to TRBJ1-2, with the D gene too uncertain to name. The DNA sequence reads TGTGCCAGCAGCTTAAAGGCCGGATCTAACTATGGCTACACCTTC. It translates as CASSLKAGSNYGYTF. The CDR3 plus the reference TRBV7-3 and TRBJ1-2 genes for the other parts give the full variable domain: GAGVSQTPSNKVTEKGKYVELRCDPISGHTALYWYRQSLGQGPEFLIYFQGTGAADDSGLPNDRFFAVRPEGSVSTLKIQRTERGDSAVYLCASSLKAGSNYGYTFGSGTRLTVV.